One and the same sample provided the 32 T cell receptor beta chains below, sequenced in a study of glioma-infiltrating T cells after dendritic cell vaccination. As to time point: after dendritic cell vaccination, including at tumor progression/relapse. The table came from immunoSEQ multiplex PCR; TCRdb's copy has only in-frame clones and leaves some out. This table has fewer than 95,000 clones, 85% appearing once. Sequenced material: blood, taken after dendritic cell vaccination. These TCRs come from a human donor with glioblastoma.

The rearrangement joins TRBV7-6 to TRBJ1-1, with D perhaps TRBD1 (6 bases). CDR1 and CDR2 (germline): SGHVS, FNYEAQ. This CDR3 comprises 15 residues. Trimming took 3 bases from V and 1 from J, leaving 12 bases between them. DNA for the CDR3: TGTGCCAGCAGCTTTTCAGGGGTGGGGAACACTGAAGCTTTCTTT. This codes for CASSFSGVGNTEAFF.

The rearrangement links TRBV7-2 to TRBJ2-1, with 8 nucleotides matching TRBD2. V shed 10 bases and J 0 bases; nucleotides not matched to a gene: 11. The CDR3 spans 16 residues. The germline V gene has CDR1 SGHTA and CDR2 FQGNSA. The CDR3 region has the DNA TGTGCCACCCGGGCCAGCGGGAGTACCTCCTACAATGAGCAGTTCTTC. It translates to CATRASGSTSYNEQFF.

The chain has TRBV11-2 and TRBJ2-5; D may be TRBD1 (5 bases). This CDR3 region has 18 residues. With 3 bases removed from V and 4 bases from J, the gap between germline ends came to 24 bases. Germline V lookup: CDR1 SGHAT, CDR2 FQNNGV. CDR3 region: CASSFYTLDRPKGETQYF. The CDR3 DNA sequence: TGTGCCAGCAGCTTTTATACGTTAGACAGACCAAAGGGAGAGACCCAGTACTTC.

The chain employs TRBV4-3 and TRBJ1-5, with 7 bases matching TRBD1. This CDR3 is built from 16 residues. J was trimmed by 2 bases and V by 3 bases; bases with no gene match: 7. Looked up from germline, CDR1 is LGHNA and CDR2 is YSLEER. The CDR3 DNA is TGCGCCAGCAGCCATCATCACAGGGGTGGCAATCAGCCCCAGCATTTT. Translated, it gives CASSHHHRGGNQPQHF.

The rearrangement joins TRBV5-1 to TRBJ2-2, with a tentative D call TRBD1 (5 bases). V was cut by 0 bases and J by 2 bases, with 8 bases left in between. The CDR3 has 15 amino acids. Germline V gene lookup returns CDR1 SGHRS and CDR2 YFSETQ. CDR3 DNA sequence: TGCGCCAGCAGCTTGGTAGGGGCAAACACCGGGGAGCTGTTTTTT. The encoded protein is CASSLVGANTGELFF.

The rearrangement joins TRBV5-4 to TRBJ1-1; D might be TRBD1 (5 bases). The CDR3 consists of 11 residues. Per germline, CDR1 SGHNT and CDR2 YYREEE (reference sequence). V dropped 3 bases and J dropped 6 bases, with 6 bases sitting between them. The CDR3: CASSSGSEAFF. The CDR3 nucleotides read TGTGCCAGCAGCTCAGGGTCTGAAGCTTTCTTT.

The chain combines TRBV6-5 with TRBJ2-2; D is ambiguous. Per germline, CDR1 MNHEY and CDR2 SVGAGI. The CDR3 is made up of 11 amino acids. The germline V and J ends were trimmed by 6 bases and 7 bases, with 6 bases remaining between them. The CDR3 region is CASSANGELFF. In DNA, the CDR3 is TGTGCCAGCAGCGCTAACGGGGAGCTGTTTTTT.

The chain couples TRBV29-1 to TRBJ1-3; 8 nucleotides match TRBD1. The CDR3 loop spans 16 amino acids. Trimming at V came to 0 bases and at J to 0 bases, leaving 4 bases not matched to a gene. In germline, CDR1 is SQVTM, CDR2 ANQGSEA. DNA for the CDR3: TGCAGCGTTGAAGAACGAGACAGGGGCTCTGGAAACACCATATATTTT. This sequence encodes CSVEERDRGSGNTIYF.

The gene calls are TRBV10-2 and TRBJ1-2, with D maybe TRBD1 (6 bases). V lost 6 bases and J 3 bases, leaving 8 bases between the germline ends. CDR1 is WSHSY and CDR2 is SAAADI in the germline V gene. CDR3 length: 12 residues. The CDR3, as DNA: TGCGCCAGCAGCGACAGGTACTATGGCTACACCTTC. Protein product: CASSDRYYGYTF.

The chain uses TRBV5-6 and TRBJ2-5, with TRBD2 identical over 11 bases. The J call is uncertain, as TRBJ2-7 better fits the DNA end. The CDR3 loop spans 15 amino acids. Germline V gives CDR1 SGHDT, CDR2 YYEEEE. Here the CDR3 reads CASSPGLAVAYEQYF. The CDR3 DNA follows: TGTGCCAGCAGCCCGGGACTAGCGGTGGCCTACGAGCAGTACTTC.

The V gene is TRBV10-2, the J gene TRBJ1-5, with 9 bases that match TRBD1. There are 15 residues in the CDR3. V was clipped by 7 bases and J by 0 bases; unmatched bases: 4. The germline V gene has CDR1 WSHSY and CDR2 SAAADI. The CDR3 nucleotides read TGCGCCAGCAACAGGGGGCCCTATAGCAATCAGCCCCAGCATTTT. It specifies CASNRGPYSNQPQHF.

The chain couples TRBV18 to TRBJ1-6; possibly TRBD1 for D (5 bases). The CDR3 length is 16 residues. V was shortened by 3 bases and J by 0 bases, with 9 bases between the two germline ends. Germline loops: CDR1 KGHSH, CDR2 LQKENI. This CDR3 reads CASSPGGSSYNSPLHF. CDR3 bases: TGTGCCAGCTCACCGGGGGGGAGCTCCTATAATTCACCCCTCCACTTT.

CDR3 protein: CASSPTARENNEQFF. The CDR3 DNA sequence: TGCGCCAGCAGCCCCACCGCCCGGGAGAACAATGAGCAGTTCTTC. This rearrangement joins TRBV5-1 to TRBJ2-1, with a possible D match to TRBD2 (6 bases). V lost 4 bases to trimming and J lost 5 bases, with 16 bases between them. This CDR3 contains 15 residues. Germline loops: CDR1 SGHRS, CDR2 YFSETQ.

The count of this clone is one. The chain joins TRBV18 to TRBJ2-1; D not resolved. Germline V gives CDR1 KGHSH, CDR2 LQKENI. This CDR3 spans 17 amino acids. V was cut by 6 bases and J by 0 bases, with 18 bases left in between. The CDR3 DNA reads as TGTGCCAGCTCGACGGTGGGCGAATCCAGCTCCTACAATGAGCAGTTCTTC. Its protein is CASSTVGESSSYNEQFF.

The rearrangement joins TRBV6-6 to TRBJ2-7; D might be TRBD2 (7 bases). The CDR3 spans 16 residues. CDR1 and CDR2 from the germline V gene are MNHNY and SVGAGI (reference sequence). V was trimmed by 7 bases and J by 6 bases, leaving 25 bases between them. CDR3 bases: TGTGCCAGCATTGACCAGAGGGGGACTACGGTTTCCGAGCAGTACTTC. The encoded protein is CASIDQRGTTVSEQYF.

The table lists this clone with a count of one. This chain links TRBV9 with TRBJ2-7; D call uncertain. Trimming removed 0 bases at V and 2 bases at J, with 12 bases between. The CDR3 covers 15 residues. The V gene's germline CDR1 is SGDLS and CDR2 YYNGEE. In DNA form, the CDR3 reads TGTGCCAGCAGCGTAGATGCGGTAAGCACCTACGAGCAGTACTTC. Protein: CASSVDAVSTYEQYF.

The chain has TRBV11-1 and TRBJ2-3; TRBD1 aligns across 8 bases. The CDR3 is made up of 17 amino acids. Germline CDR1 is SGHAT and CDR2 is FQDESV (reference sequence). The V gene end was trimmed by 2 bases and the J gene end by 3 bases; junction bases not matched to a gene: 10. CDR3 bases: TGTGCCAGCAGCTTAAAGACAGGGGAAGTTAGTACAGATACGCAGTATTTT. As protein: CASSLKTGEVSTDTQYF.

V usage is TRBV25-1 and J usage is TRBJ2-7; D may be TRBD1 (6 bases). Looked up from germline, CDR1 is MGHDK and CDR2 is SYGVNS. Trimming removed 3 bases from V and 6 bases from J, with 12 bases in between. The CDR3 contains 13 residues. The CDR3 loop reads CASSDRTVSEQYF. DNA for the CDR3: TGTGCCAGCAGTGACCGGACAGTCAGCGAGCAGTACTTC.

This chain uses TRBV7-2 with TRBJ2-2, with a weak D call TRBD1 (6 bases). Trimming left V 5 bases short and J 0 bases short, with 13 bases between. Per germline, CDR1 SGHTA and CDR2 FQGNSA. The CDR3 has 16 amino acids. CDR3 residues: CASSPRGKANTGELFF. CDR3 coding DNA: TGTGCCAGCAGCCCCAGGGGTAAAGCGAACACCGGGGAGCTGTTTTTT.

The chain couples TRBV9 to TRBJ2-7; TRBD1 is a possible D gene (5 bases). Germline lookup yields CDR1 SGDLS and CDR2 YYNGEE. The CDR3 has 13 amino acids. V was shortened by 1 base and J by 0 bases, with 5 bases between the two germline ends. The CDR3 nucleotides are TGTGCCAGCAGCGTACAGGGCTCCTACGAGCAGTACTTC. This gives the protein CASSVQGSYEQYF.

V is TRBV7-8 and J is TRBJ1-3, with D unclear. The germline gives CDR1 SGHVS, CDR2 FQNEAQ. V lost 2 bases to trimming and J lost 2 bases, with 10 bases between them. This CDR3 is built from 15 residues. CDR3 in amino acids: CASSLRVRPGNTIYF. CDR3 nucleotides: TGTGCCAGCAGCTTACGCGTCAGGCCTGGAAACACCATATATTTT.

The chain couples TRBV4-1 to TRBJ2-1; tentative D call: TRBD2 (6 bases). From germline, CDR1 is MGHRA and CDR2 YSYEKL. The CDR3 has 14 residues. V was trimmed by 4 bases and J by 7 bases, leaving 14 bases between them. DNA for the CDR3: TGCGCCAGCAGCCCCAAGGAGGGCCTGAATGAGCAGTTCTTC. Residues: CASSPKEGLNEQFF.

The chain combines TRBV4-1 with TRBJ2-7, with D perhaps TRBD2 (6 bases). Germline lookup yields CDR1 MGHRA and CDR2 YSYEKL. The ends were cut back, 0 bases at V and 2 bases at J, with 14 bases in the middle. CDR3 length equals 16 residues. CDR3 nucleotides: TGCGCCAGCAGCCAAGATCGGACGGGAGTCGCCTACGAGCAGTACTTC. This translates into CASSQDRTGVAYEQYF.

This clone was detected once. The chain has TRBV5-6 and TRBJ2-7; the D gene is possibly TRBD1 (6 bases). Trimming pared 4 bases from V and 4 bases from J, leaving 18 bases between. The length of the CDR3 is 15 residues. Per germline, CDR1 SGHDT and CDR2 YYEEEE. This CDR3 reads CASSQLGTTIYEQYF. The CDR3 DNA sequence: TGTGCCAGCAGCCAGCTCGGGACAACTATTTACGAGCAGTACTTC. The full variable domain, in which reference TRBV5-6 and TRBJ2-7 provide the parts outside the CDR3, is DAGVTQSPTHLIKTRGQQVTLRCSPKSGHDTVSWYQQALGQGPQFIFQYYEEEERQRGNFPDRFSGHQFPNYSSELNVNALLLGDSALYLCASSQLGTTIYEQYFGPGTRLTVT.

A remark on this clone: The identical CDR3 is also encoded by other nucleotide sequences in the sample. The chain employs TRBV5-4 and TRBJ1-2; D remains ambiguous. The CDR3 contains 16 residues. V lost 4 bases and J lost 0, with 16 bases in between. Germline V lookup: CDR1 SGHNT, CDR2 YYREEE (reference sequence). In DNA form, the CDR3 reads TGTGCCAGCAGCAGACGTGAGGGTGGCGCTAACTATGGCTACACCTTC. Translated, it gives CASSRREGGANYGYTF.

This sequence joins TRBV19 and TRBJ1-5; D remains ambiguous. Germline CDR1 is LNHDA and CDR2 is SQIVND (reference sequence). V was cut by 4 bases and J by 3 bases, with 10 bases left in between. The CDR3 is 14 residues long. In nucleotides, the CDR3 is TGTGCCAGTAGTAAGATTGAGGTCAATCAGCCCCAGCATTTT. Its translation: CASSKIEVNQPQHF.

The rearrangement links TRBV5-1 to TRBJ2-2; TRBD2 is a possible D gene (6 bases). This CDR3 is 15 amino acids long. CDR1 and CDR2 (germline): SGHRS, YFSETQ. Between the trimmed V and J ends, which lost 0 bases and 3 bases, there was a span of 9 bases. CDR3 DNA sequence: TGCGCCAGCAGCTTGGTGTTAGCGGACACCGGGGAGCTGTTTTTT. Its translation: CASSLVLADTGELFF.

As to this clone: Other DNA sequences in this sample translate to the same CDR3. The CDR3, as DNA: TGTGCCAGCAGTTTATCTTTGTCAGACTATGGCTACACCTTC. It codes for CASSLSLSDYGYTF. V is TRBV28 and J is TRBJ1-2, with no clear D. CDR3 length: 14 residues. Trimming stripped 1 base from V and 3 bases from J, with 9 bases between. CDR1 and CDR2 from the germline V gene are MDHEN and SYDVKM.

The chain is built from TRBV2 and TRBJ1-1; D is ambiguous. This CDR3 has 13 residues. The germline V and J ends were trimmed by 3 bases and 0 bases, with 5 bases remaining between them. Germline V lookup: CDR1 SNHLY, CDR2 FYNNEI. The chain's CDR3 is CASSDSVNTEAFF. In nucleotides, the CDR3 is TGTGCCAGCAGTGATTCGGTGAACACTGAAGCTTTCTTT.

The rearrangement uses TRBV19 and TRBJ1-5, with D possibly TRBD1 on 6 matching bases. The length of the CDR3 is 15 residues. Germline lookup yields CDR1 LNHDA and CDR2 SQIVND (reference sequence). The V gene lost 3 bases and the J gene lost 1 base, with 10 bases spanning the gap. The CDR3 DNA reads TGTGCCAGTAGTATCGACAGGACAAGCAATCAGCCCCAGCATTTT. Translated: CASSIDRTSNQPQHF.

The V gene is TRBV6-4, the J gene TRBJ2-6; D unresolved. Germline values: CDR1 MRHNA, CDR2 SNTAGT. The V and J ends lost 3 bases and 0 bases respectively, with 9 bases between them. This CDR3 is built from 16 residues. The CDR3, as DNA: TGTGCCAGCAGTGAACACAGTAGCTCTGGGGCCAACGTCCTGACTTTC. The encoded protein is CASSEHSSSGANVLTF.

This chain joins TRBV28 and TRBJ1-2; 9 bases are shared with TRBD1. Germline V gene data show CDR1 as MDHEN and CDR2 as SYDVKM. Losses at the gene ends were 5 bases for V and 7 bases for J; bases not matched to a gene: 11. The CDR3 contains 15 residues. CDR3 in DNA: TGTGCCAGCAGTGCCCCTCCGGGGACAGGGAGTGGCTACACCTTC. Residues: CASSAPPGTGSGYTF.